This T cell receptor (beta chain) appears in the sequencing data of a study of early T cells in non-severe SARS-CoV-2 infection. Study background: With bulk RNA from unsorted whole blood as input, sequencing yielded unpaired chains.

Study results and limitations: Clonotype matching in VDJdb favored anti-spike CD8 responses and did not capture private and CD4 specificities.

This clonotype was counted only a few times. Its specificity is not known. As part of library construction, unique molecular identifiers were attached to individual cDNA molecules. Via MiXCR, TCRdb re-called the 5' RACE reads, giving one row per CDR3 protein. This sample carries 80,000 or so distinct CDR3 sequences, roughly a sixth of them seen once, and the ten largest clones take roughly an eighth. Germline CDR1 reads SNHLY; CDR2 reads FYNNEI. Trimming removed 3 bases from V and 3 bases from J; junction bases left unmatched: 4. CDR3 size: 15 residues. What was sequenced was whole blood. This chain joins TRBV2 and TRBJ2-1; 8 nucleotides agree with TRBD2. This sequence was found in an adult who was a healthcare worker with PCR-confirmed SARS-CoV-2 infection or an uninfected control (not recorded which). CDR3 nucleotides: TGTGCCAGCAGTGAGCCGGGAGGGCTCTACAATGAGCAGTTCTTC. The encoded protein is CASSEPGGLYNEQFF.